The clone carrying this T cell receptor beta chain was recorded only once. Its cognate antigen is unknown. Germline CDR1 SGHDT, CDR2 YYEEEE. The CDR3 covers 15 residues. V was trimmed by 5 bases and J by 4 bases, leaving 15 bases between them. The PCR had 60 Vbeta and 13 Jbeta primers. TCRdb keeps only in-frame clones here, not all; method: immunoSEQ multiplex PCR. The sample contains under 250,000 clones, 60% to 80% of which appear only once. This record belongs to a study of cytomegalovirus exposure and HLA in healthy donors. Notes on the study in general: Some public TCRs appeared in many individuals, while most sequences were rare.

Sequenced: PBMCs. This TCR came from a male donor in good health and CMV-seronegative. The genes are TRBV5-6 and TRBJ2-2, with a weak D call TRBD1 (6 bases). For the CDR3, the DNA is TGTGCCAGCAGGAGGGACAAACTCTCCACCGGGGAGCTGTTTTTT. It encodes CASRRDKLSTGELFF.